Listed here is a single T cell receptor beta chain. The data were taken from a study of blood T cells in healthy people across ages. With a J-beta primer mix and a sample-barcoded 5' primer, a second PCR ran roughly 7 to 11 cycles. Sequencing recovered at least 3 million CDR3-containing paired-end reads from each sample. TCRdb re-called the 5' RACE reads with MiXCR, one entry per CDR3 protein. The sample records more than 750,000 distinct CDR3 sequences, just under 30% being singletons. The sample was also linked to a second study, of T cells of mothers and their children. Turning to that study: Relative to unrelated pairs, biologically related mother-child dyads exhibited marginally greater, non-significant overlap.

The sample consisted of blood. The sequence derives from a woman between 40 and 55 years old in good health.

CDR3 region: CASSPWADRPNYGYTF. The CDR3 DNA reads TGTGCCAGCAGCCCTTGGGCGGACAGGCCTAACTATGGCTACACCTTC. The V gene is TRBV7-8, the J gene TRBJ1-2; TRBD1 aligns across 7 bases. Trimming removed 5 bases from V and 0 bases from J; junction bases left unmatched: 9. Germline CDR1 is SGHVS and CDR2 is FQNEAQ. The CDR3 is 16 residues long.